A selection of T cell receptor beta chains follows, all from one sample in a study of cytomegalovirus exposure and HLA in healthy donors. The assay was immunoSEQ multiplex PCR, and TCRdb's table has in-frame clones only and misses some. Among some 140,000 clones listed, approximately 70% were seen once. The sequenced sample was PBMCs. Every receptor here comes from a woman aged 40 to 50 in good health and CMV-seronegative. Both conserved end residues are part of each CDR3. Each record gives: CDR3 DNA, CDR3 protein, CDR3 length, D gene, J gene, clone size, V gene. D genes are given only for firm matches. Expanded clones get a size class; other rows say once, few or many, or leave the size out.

TGCGCCAGCAGCTTGGGGGCGGCGGGTTTCATGAACACTGAAGCTTTCTTT	CASSLGAAGFMNTEAFF	17	-	TRBJ1-1	few	TRBV5-1
TGCGCCAGCAGCATTCTTGGACAGGGCGACAATGAGCAGTTCTTC	CASSILGQGDNEQFF	15	TRBD1	TRBJ2-1	-	TRBV5-1
TGTGCCAGCAGCCAACAGGGGGTTGGCACTGAAGCTTTCTTT	CASSQQGVGTEAFF	14	TRBD1	TRBJ1-1	-	TRBV4-2
TGTGCCAGTAGTACCTTCTGGCGGGGGGTAAACAATGAGCAGTTCTTC	CASSTFWRGVNNEQFF	16	TRBD2	TRBJ2-1	-	TRBV19
TGTGCCAGCAGCTTAGCCGCAGGGTTTACAGATACGCAGTATTTT	CASSLAAGFTDTQYF	15	-	TRBJ2-3	-	TRBV7-2
TGTGCCAGCAGTTACTCGGAAAGGACTCACGAGCAGTACTTC	CASSYSERTHEQYF	14	-	TRBJ2-7	-	TRBV6-5
TGCGCCAGCAGTGTTAGCCAGGGGGCCACTGAAGCTTTCTTT	CASSVSQGATEAFF	14	TRBD1	TRBJ1-1	once	TRBV10-1
TGTGCCAGCCAGACAGGGCGCGATCAGCCCCAGCATTTT	CASQTGRDQPQHF	13	TRBD1	TRBJ1-5	-	TRBV2
TGTGCCAGCAGCGCGGACATGCAGAACTATGGCTACACCTTC	CASSADMQNYGYTF	14	-	TRBJ1-2	-	TRBV9
TGCGCCAGCAATTCAGCGGGGGGGCACACCGGGGAGCTGTTTTTT	CASNSAGGHTGELFF	15	TRBD2	TRBJ2-2	-	TRBV4-1
TGTGCCAGCAGCTTAACCCCGACAGGGCGGAACACTGAAGCTTTCTTT	CASSLTPTGRNTEAFF	16	TRBD1	TRBJ1-1	-	TRBV7-9
TGTGCCAGCAGTGTACAGGGGGCCTACTATGGCTACACCTTC	CASSVQGAYYGYTF	14	TRBD1	TRBJ1-2	-	TRBV6-1
TGTGCCAGCAGTGAACTCTACGAGCAGTACTTC	CASSELYEQYF	11	-	TRBJ2-7	few	TRBV6-1
TGTGCCATCGGGACAGAAAATAGCAATCAGCCCCAGCATTTT	CAIGTENSNQPQHF	14	TRBD1	TRBJ1-5	-	TRBV10-3
TGTGCCAGCAGCTTCCGGGGGGACTATGGCTACACCTTC	CASSFRGDYGYTF	13	-	TRBJ1-2	-	TRBV5-4
TGTGCCAGCAGCCCCTCGCACGGGACTGAAGCTTTCTTT	CASSPSHGTEAFF	13	-	TRBJ1-1	-	TRBV6-5